The entry below gives a single T cell receptor beta chain sequence along with its context. Its specificity is unknown. The data belong to a study of cytomegalovirus exposure and HLA in healthy donors. Whole-study context: Of the donors genotyped, several hundred in all, 75% to 90% fell in the Caucasian-associated ancestry cluster.

Study-level points and caveats: Cytomegalovirus association was assigned to approximately 180 TCR beta chains. Researchers reported that a few CMV-associated chains were confirmed in vitro as CMV antigen-specific.

The PCR was carried out with 60 Vbeta primers and 13 Jbeta primers. Per the original data handling: Some 10 million of the about 80 million unique TCR beta chains counted in a later analysis were shared. Data came from immunoSEQ multiplex PCR; TCRdb stores just in-frame clones and leaves some out. From that table come the V and J calls and clone size; the DNA was used to work out D and trimming. The sample yields under 200,000 clones, over 70% seen once. The material sequenced was PBMCs. The TCR originated in a man aged 50-59 years in good health and CMV-seropositive.

CDR3: CASSPFAGNEQFF. The DNA of the CDR3 is TGTGCCAGCAGCCCTTTCGCCGGCAATGAGCAGTTCTTC. V and J are TRBV7-9 and TRBJ2-1; D remains ambiguous. V dropped 5 bases and J dropped 6 bases, with 11 bases sitting between them. The germline gives CDR1 SEHNR, CDR2 FQNEAQ (reference sequence). The CDR3 loop spans 13 amino acids.